The clone carrying this T cell receptor beta chain was seen more than once but under ten times. Its antigen is currently unknown. The germline gives CDR1 SGHRS, CDR2 YFSETQ. The CDR3 has 16 residues. The J segment lost 0 bases and the V segment lost 0 bases, leaving 2 bases of the junction unmatched. This sample was taken from a study of shared clonotypes between healthy human individuals. Turning to the study itself: The plates for each donor numbered three CD4 naive, three CD4 memory, two CD8 naive and one CD8 memory. Study findings and constraints: Generally, estimated richness proved larger in naive subsets than it did in memory subsets. About 5% was the fraction of naive CD4 clonotypes found shared across a few donors. Sampling was confined to blood; repertoires within tissues likely differ.

Repertoires were generated with immunoSEQ multiplex PCR, while TCRdb's copy carries only in-frame clones and drops some. Among 550,000 to 700,000 clones, less than 80% were seen once, and the ten largest hold more than 1.5%. The chain has TRBV5-1 and TRBJ2-3; 9 bases align to TRBD1. The sequencing sample was made of memory CD4+ T cells sorted from blood. The subset here: CD45RA-negative fraction. The receptor comes from a woman aged 25-40 years in good health. For the CDR3, the DNA is TGCGCCAGCAGCTTGGTTGGGACAGGGAGCACAGATACGCAGTATTTT. Protein: CASSLVGTGSTDTQYF.